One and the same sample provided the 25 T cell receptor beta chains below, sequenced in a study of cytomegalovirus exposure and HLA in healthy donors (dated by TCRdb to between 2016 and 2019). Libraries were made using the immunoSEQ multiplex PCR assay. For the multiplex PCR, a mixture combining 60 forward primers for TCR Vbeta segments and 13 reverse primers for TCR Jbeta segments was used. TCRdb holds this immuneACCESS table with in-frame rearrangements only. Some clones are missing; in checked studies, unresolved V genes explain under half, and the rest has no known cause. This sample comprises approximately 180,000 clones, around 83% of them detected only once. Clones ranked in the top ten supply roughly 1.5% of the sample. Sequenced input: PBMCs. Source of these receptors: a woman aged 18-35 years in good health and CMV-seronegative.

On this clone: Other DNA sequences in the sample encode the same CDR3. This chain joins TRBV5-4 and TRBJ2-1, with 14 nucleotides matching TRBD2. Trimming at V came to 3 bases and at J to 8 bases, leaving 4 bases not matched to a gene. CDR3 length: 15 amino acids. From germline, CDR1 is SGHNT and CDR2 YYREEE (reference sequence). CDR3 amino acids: CASSSTSGRVDEQFF. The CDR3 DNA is TGTGCCAGCAGCTCGACTAGCGGGAGGGTCGATGAGCAGTTCTTC.

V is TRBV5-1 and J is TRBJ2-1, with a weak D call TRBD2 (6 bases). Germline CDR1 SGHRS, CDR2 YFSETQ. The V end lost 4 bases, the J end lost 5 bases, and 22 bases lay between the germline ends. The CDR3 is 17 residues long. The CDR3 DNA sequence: TGCGCCAGCAGCGCCCCCGGGACTGAACAGAGGGACAATGAGCAGTTCTTC. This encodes CASSAPGTEQRDNEQFF. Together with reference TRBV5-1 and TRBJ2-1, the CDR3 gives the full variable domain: KAGVTQTPRYLIKTRGQQVTLSCSPISGHRSVSWYQQTPGQGLQFLFEYFSETQRNKGNFPGRFSGRQFSNSRSEMNVSTLELGDSALYLCASSAPGTEQRDNEQFFGPGTRLTVL.

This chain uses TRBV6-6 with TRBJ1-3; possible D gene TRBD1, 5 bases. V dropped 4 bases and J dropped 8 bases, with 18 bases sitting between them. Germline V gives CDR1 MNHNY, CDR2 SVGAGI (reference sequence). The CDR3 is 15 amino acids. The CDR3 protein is CASSSPKSRGDTIYF. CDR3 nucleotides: TGTGCCAGCAGTTCTCCGAAATCCCGGGGGGACACCATATATTTT.

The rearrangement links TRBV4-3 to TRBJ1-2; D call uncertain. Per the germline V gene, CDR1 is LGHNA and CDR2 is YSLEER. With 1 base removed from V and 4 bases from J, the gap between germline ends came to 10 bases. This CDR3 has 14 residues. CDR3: CASSQVDGGYGYTF. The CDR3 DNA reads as TGCGCCAGCAGCCAAGTCGACGGCGGCTATGGCTACACCTTC.

CDR3 sequence reads: CASSFLRGRRTEAFF. DNA for the CDR3: TGTGCCAGCAGCTTTCTCAGGGGGCGCCGGACTGAAGCTTTCTTT. This chain joins TRBV7-8 and TRBJ1-1; 8 bases match TRBD1. V lost 3 bases, J lost 5 bases, and 8 bases stayed unmatched. The CDR3 has 15 residues. The V gene's germline CDR1 is SGHVS and CDR2 FQNEAQ.

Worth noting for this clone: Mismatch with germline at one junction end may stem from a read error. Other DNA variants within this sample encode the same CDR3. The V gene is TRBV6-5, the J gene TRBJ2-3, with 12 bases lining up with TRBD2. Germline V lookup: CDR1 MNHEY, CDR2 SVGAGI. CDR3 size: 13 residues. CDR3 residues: CASRGLAGDTQYF. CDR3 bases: TGTGCTAGCAGAGGACTAGCGGGGGATACGCAGTATTTT.

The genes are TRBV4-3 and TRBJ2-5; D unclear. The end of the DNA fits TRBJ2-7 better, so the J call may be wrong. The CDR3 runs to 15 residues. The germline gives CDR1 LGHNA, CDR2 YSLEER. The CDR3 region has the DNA TGCGCCAGCAGCCAAGAGGAGACCGGTGCGTACGAGCAGTACTTC. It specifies CASSQEETGAYEQYF.

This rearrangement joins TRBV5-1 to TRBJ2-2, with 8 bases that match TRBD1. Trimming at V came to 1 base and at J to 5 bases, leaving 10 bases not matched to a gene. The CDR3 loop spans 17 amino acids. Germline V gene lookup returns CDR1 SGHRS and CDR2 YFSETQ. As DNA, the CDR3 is TGCGCCAGCAGCTTGAAACTTGGGACAGGAGGGACCGGGGAGCTGTTTTTT. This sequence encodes CASSLKLGTGGTGELFF.

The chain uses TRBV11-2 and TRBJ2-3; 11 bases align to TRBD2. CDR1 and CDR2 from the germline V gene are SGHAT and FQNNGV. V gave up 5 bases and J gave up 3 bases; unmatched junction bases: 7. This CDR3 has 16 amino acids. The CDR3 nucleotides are TGTGCCAGCAGCCCATATAGCGGGAGGGATACAGATACGCAGTATTTT. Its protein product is CASSPYSGRDTDTQYF.

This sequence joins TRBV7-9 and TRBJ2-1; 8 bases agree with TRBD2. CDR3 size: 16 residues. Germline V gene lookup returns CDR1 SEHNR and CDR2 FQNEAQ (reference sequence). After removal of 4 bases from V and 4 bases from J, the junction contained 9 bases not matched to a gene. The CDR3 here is CASSSRELAVYNEQFF. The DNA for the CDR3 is TGTGCCAGCAGCTCCCGGGAACTAGCGGTTTACAATGAGCAGTTCTTC.

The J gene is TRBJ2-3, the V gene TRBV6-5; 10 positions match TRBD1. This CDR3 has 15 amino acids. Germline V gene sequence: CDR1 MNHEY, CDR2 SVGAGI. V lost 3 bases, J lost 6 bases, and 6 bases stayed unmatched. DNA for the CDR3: TGTGCCAGCAGTTATCCTGGGACAGGGGAGGATACGCAGTATTTT. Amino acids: CASSYPGTGEDTQYF.

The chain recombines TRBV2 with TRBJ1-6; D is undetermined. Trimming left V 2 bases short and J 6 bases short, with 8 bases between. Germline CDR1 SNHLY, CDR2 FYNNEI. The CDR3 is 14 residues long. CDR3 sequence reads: CASSEQATNSPLHF. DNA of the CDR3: TGTGCCAGCAGTGAACAGGCTACTAATTCACCCCTCCACTTT.

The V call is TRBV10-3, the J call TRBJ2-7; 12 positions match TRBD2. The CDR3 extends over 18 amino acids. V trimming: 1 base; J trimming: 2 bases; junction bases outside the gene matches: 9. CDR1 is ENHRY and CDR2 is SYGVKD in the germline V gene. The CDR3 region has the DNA TGTGCCATCAGTGAGTATTGGGGACTAGCGGGTGTTCCCTACGAGCAGTACGTC. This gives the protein CAISEYWGLAGVPYEQYV.

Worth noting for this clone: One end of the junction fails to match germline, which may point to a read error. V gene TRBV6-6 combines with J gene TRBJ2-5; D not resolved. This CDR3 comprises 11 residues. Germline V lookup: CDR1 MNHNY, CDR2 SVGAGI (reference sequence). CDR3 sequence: CASSYQETQYF. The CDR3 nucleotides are TGTGCCAGCAGTTACCAGGAGACCCAGTACTTC.

CDR3 sequence: CASSSQYSNQPQHF. The CDR3 bases are TGTGCCAGCAGTTCTCAGTATAGCAATCAGCCCCAGCATTTT. This chain joins TRBV6-6 and TRBJ1-5; no definite D call. V shed 4 bases and J shed 0 bases, with 7 bases lying between them. Germline CDR1 reads MNHNY; CDR2 reads SVGAGI (reference sequence). The CDR3 consists of 14 residues.

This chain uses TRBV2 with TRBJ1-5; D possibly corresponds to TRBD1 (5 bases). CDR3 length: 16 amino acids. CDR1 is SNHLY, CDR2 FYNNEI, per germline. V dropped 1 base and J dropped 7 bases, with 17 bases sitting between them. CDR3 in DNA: TGTGCCAGCAGTGAAGACCTTCCAGGGTCTAGGCAGCCCCAGCATTTT. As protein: CASSEDLPGSRQPQHF.

CDR3 loop: CASSQAGGSYEQYF. The CDR3, as DNA: TGTGCCAGCAGCCAGGCGGGGGGCTCCTACGAGCAGTACTTC. The chain combines TRBV5-6 with TRBJ2-7, with TRBD2 matching 8 bases. The V and J ends lost 4 bases and 0 bases, in that order; junction bases with no gene match: 3. The CDR3 runs to 14 residues. Germline V gene sequence: CDR1 SGHDT, CDR2 YYEEEE. The variable domain in full, completed from reference TRBV5-6 and TRBJ2-7, reads DAGVTQSPTHLIKTRGQQVTLRCSPKSGHDTVSWYQQALGQGPQFIFQYYEEEERQRGNFPDRFSGHQFPNYSSELNVNALLLGDSALYLCASSQAGGSYEQYFGPGTRLTVT.

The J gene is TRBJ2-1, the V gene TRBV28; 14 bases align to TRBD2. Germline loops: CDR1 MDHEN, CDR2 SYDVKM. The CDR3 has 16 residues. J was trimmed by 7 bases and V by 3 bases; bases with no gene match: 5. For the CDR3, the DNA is TGTGCCAGCAGTTTTGGGACTAGCGGGAGATGGAATGAGCAGTTCTTC. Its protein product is CASSFGTSGRWNEQFF.

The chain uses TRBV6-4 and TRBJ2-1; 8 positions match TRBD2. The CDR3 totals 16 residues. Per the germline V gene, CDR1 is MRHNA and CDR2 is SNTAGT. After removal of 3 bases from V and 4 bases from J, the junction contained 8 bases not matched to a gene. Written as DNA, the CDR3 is TGTGCCAGCAGTGAGGTTGCGGGAGGCCCATACAATGAGCAGTTCTTC. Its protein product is CASSEVAGGPYNEQFF.

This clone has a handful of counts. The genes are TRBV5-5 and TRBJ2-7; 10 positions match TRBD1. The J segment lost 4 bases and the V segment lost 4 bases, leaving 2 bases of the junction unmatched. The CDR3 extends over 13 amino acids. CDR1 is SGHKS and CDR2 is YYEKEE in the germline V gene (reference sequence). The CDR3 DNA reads TGTGCCAGCAGCCGACAGGGGGCTTACGAGCAGTACGTC. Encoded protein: CASSRQGAYEQYV.

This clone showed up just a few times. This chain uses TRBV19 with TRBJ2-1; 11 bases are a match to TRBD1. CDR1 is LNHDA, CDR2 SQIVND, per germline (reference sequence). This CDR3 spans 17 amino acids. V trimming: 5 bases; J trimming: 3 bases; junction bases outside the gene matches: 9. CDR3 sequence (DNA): TGTGCCAGTAGTTCGGACAGGGGGCGAATGGACTACAATGAGCAGTTCTTC. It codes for CASSSDRGRMDYNEQFF.

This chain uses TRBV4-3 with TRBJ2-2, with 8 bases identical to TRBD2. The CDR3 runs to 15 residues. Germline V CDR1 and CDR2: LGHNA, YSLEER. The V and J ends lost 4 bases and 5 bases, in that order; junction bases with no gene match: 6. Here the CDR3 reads CASSRAGGETGELFF. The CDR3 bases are TGCGCCAGCAGCCGGGCGGGAGGAGAGACCGGGGAGCTGTTTTTT.

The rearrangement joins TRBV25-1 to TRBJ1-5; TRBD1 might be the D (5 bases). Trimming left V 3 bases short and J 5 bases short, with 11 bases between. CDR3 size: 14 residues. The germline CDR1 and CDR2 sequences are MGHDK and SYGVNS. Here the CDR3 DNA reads TGTGCCAGCAGTGAGGCAGGGCATGATCAGCCCCAGCATTTT. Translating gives CASSEAGHDQPQHF. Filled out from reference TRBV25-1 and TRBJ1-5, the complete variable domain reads EADIYQTPRYLVIGTGKKITLECSQTMGHDKMYWYQQDPGMELHLIHYSYGVNSTEKGDLSSESTVSRIRTEHFPLTLESARPSHTSQYLCASSEAGHDQPQHFGDGTRLSIL.

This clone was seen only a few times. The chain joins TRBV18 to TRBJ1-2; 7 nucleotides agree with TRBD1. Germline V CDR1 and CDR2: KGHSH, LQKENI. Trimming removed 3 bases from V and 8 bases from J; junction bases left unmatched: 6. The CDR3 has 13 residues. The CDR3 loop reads CASSPTGMNGYTF. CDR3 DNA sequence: TGTGCCAGCTCACCGACAGGGATGAACGGCTACACCTTC.

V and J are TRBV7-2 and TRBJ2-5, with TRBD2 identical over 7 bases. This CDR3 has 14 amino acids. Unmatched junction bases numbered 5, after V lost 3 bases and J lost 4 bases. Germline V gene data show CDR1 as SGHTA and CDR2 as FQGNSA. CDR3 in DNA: TGTGCCAGCAGCTTCAGTCCGGGAGGAGAGACCCAGTACTTC. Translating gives CASSFSPGGETQYF.